This T cell receptor (beta chain) was recovered during a study of blood T cell repertoires in COVID-19. In the original analysis: The authors estimated nucleated cell counts from reference gene primer amplification. TCRdb keeps only in-frame clones here, not all; method: immunoSEQ multiplex PCR. V and J calls and clone size are those listed in that table; D and trimming were worked out from the DNA. The sample lists under 110,000 clones, approximately 81% occurring once. V lost 5 bases to trimming and J lost 8 bases, with 7 bases between them. The V gene's germline CDR1 is MNHEY and CDR2 SVGEGT. The CDR3 has 11 amino acids.

The sample taken for sequencing was peripheral blood. The sequence was collected from a woman in her 70s with active or convalescent COVID-19. V is TRBV6-2 or TRBV6-3 and J is TRBJ2-1, with D uncertain. CDR3 nucleotide sequence: TGTGCCAGCAGTCAGCGATATGAGCAGTTCTTC. Protein product: CASSQRYEQFF.